This T cell receptor (beta chain) originates from a study of blood T cell repertoires in COVID-19. Generated by immunoSEQ multiplex PCR, the TCRdb table keeps only in-frame clones and is missing some. The sample records approximately 100,000 clones, 85% being singletons. Germline CDR1 SGHRS, CDR2 YFSETQ. Trimming removed 3 bases from V and 0 bases from J; junction bases left unmatched: 14. The CDR3 length is 19 residues. The gene calls are TRBV5-1 and TRBJ1-4, with 7 bases that match TRBD1. The sequence was obtained from a woman between 70 and 85 years old with active or convalescent COVID-19. Sequenced material: peripheral blood. CDR3 in DNA: TGCGCCAGCAGCTCTGTAGGGACAGTGACATACTCAACTAATGAAAAACTGTTTTTT. As protein: CASSSVGTVTYSTNEKLFF.